The 4 T cell receptor beta chains below come from one sample, sequenced in a study of cytomegalovirus exposure and HLA in healthy donors. It was with 60 Vbeta and 13 Jbeta primers that the PCR ran. This table comes from immunoSEQ multiplex PCR, and its TCRdb copy is limited to in-frame clones, with some not included. Its table lists some 50,000 clones. Sequencing was performed on PBMCs. These receptor sequences come from a woman aged 40-49 years in good health and CMV-seronegative.

The genes are TRBV4-2 and TRBJ2-2; 10 nucleotides match TRBD2. V dropped 4 bases and J dropped 6; count of bases not matched to a gene: 8. CDR3 length: 16 amino acids. Per the germline V gene, CDR1 is LGHNA and CDR2 is YNFKEQ. The DNA for the CDR3 is TGTGCCAGCAGCCGGACGTCAGCGGGAGGGCCCGGGGAGCTGTTTTTT. This codes for CASSRTSAGGPGELFF.

The V gene is TRBV10-3, the J gene TRBJ2-7; the D gene is possibly TRBD2 (5 bases). Germline V CDR1 and CDR2: ENHRY, SYGVKD. With 6 bases removed from V and 4 bases from J, the gap between germline ends came to 16 bases. The CDR3 contains 14 residues. The CDR3 loop is CAIRVEGARYEQYF. In DNA form, the CDR3 reads TGTGCCATCAGAGTCGAGGGAGCCCGGTACGAGCAGTACTTC.

This chain links TRBV5-1 with TRBJ2-1; 10 nucleotides align to TRBD2. J gave up 6 bases and V 4 bases, and 7 bases lay outside the gene matches. Germline V gene lookup returns CDR1 SGHRS and CDR2 YFSETQ. The CDR3 covers 15 residues. The CDR3 spells CASSVGLAEVNEQFF. The CDR3 DNA reads TGCGCCAGCAGCGTAGGACTAGCGGAGGTCAATGAGCAGTTCTTC.

V usage is TRBV28 and J usage is TRBJ2-1; TRBD1 aligns across 7 bases. This CDR3 has 12 amino acids. With V trimmed by 5 bases and J by 6 bases, 1 base remained unmatched. The V gene's germline CDR1 is MDHEN and CDR2 SYDVKM. This chain's CDR3 is CASSDRVNEQFF. DNA of the CDR3: TGTGCCAGCAGTGACAGGGTCAATGAGCAGTTCTTC.